This TCR beta chain was identified in a study of post-analysis software for immune sequencing data. Across the whole study: Patients had relapsing-remitting, secondary progressive or progressive-relapsing multiple sclerosis; some lacked subtype.

The study's findings and limits: Patients with multiple sclerosis recorded significantly lower normalized Chao1 diversity than controls, the study found.

Tagging with unique molecular identifiers was a feature of the TCR beta cDNA libraries. With roughly 1 to 11 million T cells as the source, 500,000 to 650,000 cDNA molecules resulted. TCRdb analysed the PCR reads with MiXCR anew, one entry per CDR3 protein. The sample lists fewer than 900,000 distinct CDR3 sequences, roughly 46% occurring once. Regarding this clonotype: Its antigen is undetermined.

The sample consisted of blood. The TCR was taken from a girl aged 10-17 years with multiple sclerosis.

As DNA, the CDR3 is TGTGCCAGCAGCCCGACCGCTGCCTACAATGAGCAGTACTTC. This gives the protein CASSPTAAYNEQYF. The chain links TRBV6-2 or TRBV6-3 to TRBJ2-5, with D unclear. The CDR3 spans 14 residues. Germline CDR1 and CDR2: MNHEY and SVGEGT. With 6 bases removed from V and 11 bases from J, the gap between germline ends came to 22 bases.